This T cell receptor beta chain was retrieved from a study of blood T cell repertoires in COVID-19. Per the germline V gene, CDR1 is LGHNA and CDR2 is YSLEER. V lost 1 base to trimming and J lost 2 bases, with 9 bases between them. CDR3 length: 16 residues. This clone appeared a single time. Profiling relied on immunoSEQ multiplex PCR, and the TCRdb table lists in-frame clones only, not all of them. The repertoire includes 76,000 or so clones, approximately 90% of them detected once, and just over 8% sits in the top ten. The sample taken for sequencing was peripheral blood. The V gene is TRBV4-3, the J gene TRBJ1-6; D not certain. The TCR originated in a man under 40 with acute or convalescent COVID-19. The CDR3 region has the DNA TGCGCCAGCAGCCAAGTTGAGACACCCTATAATTCACCCCTCCACTTT. This gives the protein CASSQVETPYNSPLHF.